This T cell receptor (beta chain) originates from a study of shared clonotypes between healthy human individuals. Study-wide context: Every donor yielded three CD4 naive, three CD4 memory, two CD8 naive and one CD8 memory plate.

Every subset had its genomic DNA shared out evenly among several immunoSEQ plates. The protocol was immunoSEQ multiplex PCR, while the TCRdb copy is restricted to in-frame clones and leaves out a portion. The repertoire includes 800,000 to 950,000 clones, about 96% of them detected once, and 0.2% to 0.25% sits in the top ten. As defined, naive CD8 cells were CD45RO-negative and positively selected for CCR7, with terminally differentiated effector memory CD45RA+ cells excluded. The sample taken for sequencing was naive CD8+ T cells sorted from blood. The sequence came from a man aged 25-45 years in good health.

The CDR3 loop reads CASSSRLAGGVYEQYF. The CDR3 DNA is TGTGCCAGCAGCTCAAGACTAGCGGGAGGTGTGTACGAGCAGTACTTC. The chain uses TRBV7-8 and TRBJ2-7; 13 positions agree with TRBD2. The CDR3 is 16 residues long. CDR1 and CDR2 (germline): SGHVS, FQNEAQ. V was clipped by 4 bases and J by 4 bases; unmatched bases: 7.